This TCR beta chain was identified in a study of CD8+ T cells in alopecia areata. Researchers took lesional scalp punch biopsies and peripheral blood from people who were alopecia areata patients. The table lists this clone with many counts. cDNA serving as the sequencing template came from extracted, reverse transcribed RNA. Assay: immunoSEQ multiplex PCR; the TCRdb copy retains only in-frame clones and omits some. Among 70,000 or so clones, about three fifths were seen once, and the ten largest hold around a sixth. V lost 0 bases, J lost 5 bases, and 9 bases stayed unmatched. Germline CDR1 and CDR2: ENHRY and SYGVKD. The length of the CDR3 is 16 residues.

The sequences come from CD8+ T cells sorted from blood, collected at week 0. The rearrangement joins TRBV10-3 to TRBJ2-5, with 7 nucleotides matching TRBD1. The clonotype comes from a human donor with alopecia areata. The CDR3 sequence is CAISESGTAPWETQYF. DNA for the CDR3: TGTGCCATCAGTGAGTCCGGGACAGCACCGTGGGAGACCCAGTACTTC.